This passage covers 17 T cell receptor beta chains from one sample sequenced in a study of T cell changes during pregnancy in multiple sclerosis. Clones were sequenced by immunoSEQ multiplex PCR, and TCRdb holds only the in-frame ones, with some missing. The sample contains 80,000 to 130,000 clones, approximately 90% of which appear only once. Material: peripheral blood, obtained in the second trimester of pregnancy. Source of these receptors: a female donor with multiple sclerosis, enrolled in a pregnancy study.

The CDR3 loop is CASSLDRGWDTQYF. CDR3 sequence (DNA): TGTGCCAGCAGCCTGGACAGGGGTTGGGATACGCAGTATTTT. The chain carries TRBV7-6 and TRBJ2-3, with 9 bases that match TRBD1. CDR1 is SGHVS and CDR2 is FNYEAQ in the germline V gene. With V trimmed by 5 bases and J by 6 bases, 6 bases remained unmatched. This CDR3 contains 14 residues.

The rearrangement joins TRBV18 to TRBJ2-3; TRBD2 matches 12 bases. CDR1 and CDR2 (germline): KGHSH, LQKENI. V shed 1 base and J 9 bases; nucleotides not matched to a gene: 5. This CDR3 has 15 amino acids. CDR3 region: CASSPRLAGAGTQYF. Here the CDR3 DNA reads TGTGCCAGCTCACCACGACTAGCGGGAGCAGGAACGCAGTATTTT.

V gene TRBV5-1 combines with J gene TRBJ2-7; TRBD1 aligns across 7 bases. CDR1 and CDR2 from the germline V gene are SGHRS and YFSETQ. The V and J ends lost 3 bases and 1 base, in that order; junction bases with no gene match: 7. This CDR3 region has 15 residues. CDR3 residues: CASSSRQGASYEQYF. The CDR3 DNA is TGCGCCAGCAGCTCCCGACAGGGTGCATCCTACGAGCAGTACTTC.

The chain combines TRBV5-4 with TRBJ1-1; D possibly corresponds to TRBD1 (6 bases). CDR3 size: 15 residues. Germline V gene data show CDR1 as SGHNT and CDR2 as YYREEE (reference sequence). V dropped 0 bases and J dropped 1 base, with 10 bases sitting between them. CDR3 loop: CASSLEYRENTEAFF. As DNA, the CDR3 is TGTGCCAGCAGCTTGGAGTACAGGGAGAACACTGAAGCTTTCTTT.

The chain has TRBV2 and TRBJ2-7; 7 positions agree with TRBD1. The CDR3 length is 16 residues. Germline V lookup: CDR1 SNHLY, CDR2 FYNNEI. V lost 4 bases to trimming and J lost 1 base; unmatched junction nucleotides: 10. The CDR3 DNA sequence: TGTGCCAGCAGTGTTGGGACAGCCCGTTCTTCCTACGAGCAGTACTTC. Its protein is CASSVGTARSSYEQYF.

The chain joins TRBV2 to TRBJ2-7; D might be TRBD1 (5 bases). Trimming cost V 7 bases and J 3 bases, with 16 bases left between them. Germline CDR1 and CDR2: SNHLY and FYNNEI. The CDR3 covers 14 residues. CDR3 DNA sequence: TGTGCCAGCACCGAGTCCAGGGTGGGCTACGAGCAGTACTTC. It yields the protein CASTESRVGYEQYF. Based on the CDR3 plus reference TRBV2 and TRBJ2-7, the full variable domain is EPEVTQTPSHQVTQMGQEVILRCVPISNHLYFYWYRQILGQKVEFLVSFYNNEISEKSEIFDDQFSVERPDGSNFTLKIRSTKLEDSAMYFCASTESRVGYEQYFGPGTRLTVT.

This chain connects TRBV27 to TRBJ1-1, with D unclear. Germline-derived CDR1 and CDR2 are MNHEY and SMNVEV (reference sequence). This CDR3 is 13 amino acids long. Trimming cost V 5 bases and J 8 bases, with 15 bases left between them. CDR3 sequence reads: CASSPQTSLEAFF. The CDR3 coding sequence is TGTGCCAGCAGTCCGCAGACTAGTCTGGAAGCTTTCTTT.

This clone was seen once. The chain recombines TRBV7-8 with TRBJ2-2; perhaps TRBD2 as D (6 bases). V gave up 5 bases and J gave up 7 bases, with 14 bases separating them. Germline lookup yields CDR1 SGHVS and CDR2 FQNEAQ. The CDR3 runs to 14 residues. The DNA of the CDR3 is TGTGCCAGCAGCCGCGCCCGGGGGATCGGGGAGCTGTTTTTT. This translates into CASSRARGIGELFF.

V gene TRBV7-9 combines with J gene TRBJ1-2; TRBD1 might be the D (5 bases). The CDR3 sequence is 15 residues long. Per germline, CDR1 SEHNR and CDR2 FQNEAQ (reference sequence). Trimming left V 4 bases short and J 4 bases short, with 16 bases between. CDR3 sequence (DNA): TGTGCCAGCAGCTCCGCCCAAGGGGTCGGCTATGGCTACACCTTC. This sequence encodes CASSSAQGVGYGYTF.

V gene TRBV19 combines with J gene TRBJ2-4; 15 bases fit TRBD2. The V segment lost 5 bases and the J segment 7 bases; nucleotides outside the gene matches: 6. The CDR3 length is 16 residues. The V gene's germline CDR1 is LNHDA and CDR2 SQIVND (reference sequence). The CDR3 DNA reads TGTGCCAGTAGTGGGACTAGCGGGAGGATCGACAACATTCAGTACTTC. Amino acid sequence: CASSGTSGRIDNIQYF. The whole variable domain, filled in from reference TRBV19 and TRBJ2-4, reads DGGITQSPKYLFRKEGQNVTLSCEQNLNHDAMYWYRQDPGQGLRLIYYSQIVNDFQKGDIAEGYSVSREKKESFPLTVTSAQKNPTAFYLCASSGTSGRIDNIQYFGAGTRLSVL.

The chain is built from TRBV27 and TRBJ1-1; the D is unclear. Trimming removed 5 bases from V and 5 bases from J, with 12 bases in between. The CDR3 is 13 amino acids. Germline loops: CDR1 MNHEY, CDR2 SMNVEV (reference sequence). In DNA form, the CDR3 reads TGTGCCAGCAGTCCATCTACGTCAACTGAAGCTTTCTTT. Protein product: CASSPSTSTEAFF.

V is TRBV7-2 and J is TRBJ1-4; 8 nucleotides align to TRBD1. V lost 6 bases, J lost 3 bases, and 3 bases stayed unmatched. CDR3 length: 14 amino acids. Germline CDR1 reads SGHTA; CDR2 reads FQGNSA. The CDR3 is CASRLTGANEKLFF. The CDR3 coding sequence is TGTGCCAGCAGACTGACAGGGGCTAATGAAAAACTGTTTTTT.

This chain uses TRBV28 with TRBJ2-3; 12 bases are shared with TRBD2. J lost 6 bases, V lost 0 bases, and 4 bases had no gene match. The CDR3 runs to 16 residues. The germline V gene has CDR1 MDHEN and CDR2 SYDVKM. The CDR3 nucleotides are TGTGCCAGCAGTTTATGGACTAGCGGGAGATATGATACGCAGTATTTT. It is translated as CASSLWTSGRYDTQYF.

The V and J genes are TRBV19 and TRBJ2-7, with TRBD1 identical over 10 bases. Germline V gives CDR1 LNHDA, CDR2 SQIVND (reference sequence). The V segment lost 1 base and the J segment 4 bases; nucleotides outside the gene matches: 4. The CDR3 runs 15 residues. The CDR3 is CASSIGQGAVYEQYF. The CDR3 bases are TGTGCCAGTAGTATAGGACAGGGGGCAGTTTACGAGCAGTACTTC.

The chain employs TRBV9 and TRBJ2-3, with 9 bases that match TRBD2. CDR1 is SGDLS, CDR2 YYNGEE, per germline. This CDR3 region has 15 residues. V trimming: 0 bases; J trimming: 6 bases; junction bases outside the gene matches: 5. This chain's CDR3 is CASSVGGGAWDTQYF. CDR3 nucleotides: TGTGCCAGCAGCGTAGGCGGGGGGGCCTGGGATACGCAGTATTTT.

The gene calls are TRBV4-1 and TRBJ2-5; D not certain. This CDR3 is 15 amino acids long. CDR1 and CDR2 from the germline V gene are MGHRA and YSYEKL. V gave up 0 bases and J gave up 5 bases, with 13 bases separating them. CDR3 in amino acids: CASSQDRLDGETQYF. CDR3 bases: TGCGCCAGCAGCCAAGACCGGCTCGACGGGGAGACCCAGTACTTC.

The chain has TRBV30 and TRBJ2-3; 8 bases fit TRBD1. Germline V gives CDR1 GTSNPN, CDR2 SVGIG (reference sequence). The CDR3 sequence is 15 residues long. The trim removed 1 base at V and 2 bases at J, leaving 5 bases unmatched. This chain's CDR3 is CAWSGDRGATDTQYF. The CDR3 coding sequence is TGTGCCTGGAGTGGCGACAGGGGAGCCACAGATACGCAGTATTTT. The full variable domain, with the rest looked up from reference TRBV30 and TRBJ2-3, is SQTIHQWPATLVQPVGSPLSLECTVEGTSNPNLYWYRQAAGRGLQLLFYSVGIGQISSEVPQNLSASRPQDRQFILSSKKLLLSDSGFYLCAWSGDRGATDTQYFGPGTRLTVL.